This T cell receptor beta chain was captured in a study of cytomegalovirus exposure and HLA in healthy donors. The overall study: For the roughly 400 genotyped donors, about 81% fell within the Caucasian-associated ancestry cluster. Overall study findings and caveats: The authors judged a highly shared variant cluster likely a sequencing artifact.

The PCR made use of 60 Vbeta and 13 Jbeta primers. The protocol was immunoSEQ multiplex PCR, while the TCRdb copy is restricted to in-frame clones and leaves out a portion. Here the sample table reports over 100,000 clones. Whereas donors were nominally healthy upon sampling, unrecorded immune exposures were probable. The germline gives CDR1 GTSNPN, CDR2 SVGIG (reference sequence). Losses at the gene ends were 4 bases for V and 4 bases for J; bases not matched to a gene: 4. The CDR3 extends over 12 amino acids. Comments on this clone: The antigen is not known.

The sequence was obtained from a man in his late teens or twenties in good health and CMV-seronegative. What was sequenced was PBMCs. The chain couples TRBV30 to TRBJ2-7, with 7 bases matching TRBD2. CDR3 coding DNA: TGTGCCTGGAATGTGGGGGGGTACGAGCAGTACTTC. Encoded protein: CAWNVGGYEQYF.